What follows are 32 T cell receptor beta chains derived from one specimen sequenced in a study of patients and donors after allogeneic stem cell transplantation. TCRdb processed the RT-PCR reads anew with MiXCR; each CDR3 protein has one entry. Found here are 900,000 to 1,000,000 distinct CDR3 sequences, roughly 18% of them singletons; the top ten hold 6%. Sample: blood, either unsorted or a sorted T cell fraction (not recorded which). These receptors were taken from a human donor who was either an allogeneic HSCT recipient or a stem cell or donor lymphocyte infusion donor (not recorded which). It is not recorded whose cells these are; they may come from a transplant donor.

CDR3 in DNA: TGCGCCAGCAGCCAAGGCCCCGGGCAACTGTACCAAGAGACCCAGTACTTC. This codes for CASSQGPGQLYQETQYF. The V and J genes are TRBV4-3 and TRBJ2-5; D gene ambiguous. The CDR3 contains 17 residues. Per the germline V gene, CDR1 is LGHNA and CDR2 is YSLEER. Trimming took 1 base from V and 0 from J, leaving 15 bases between them.

This chain links TRBV25-1 with TRBJ2-2, with 9 bases matching TRBD2. The CDR3 covers 16 residues. The J segment lost 1 base and the V segment lost 3 bases, leaving 3 bases of the junction unmatched. Germline CDR1 reads MGHDK; CDR2 reads SYGVNS. CDR3 loop: CASSDRAGGNTGELFF. The DNA for the CDR3 is TGTGCCAGCAGTGATAGAGCGGGAGGGAACACCGGGGAGCTGTTTTTT.

In this sample, this clonotype turned up a few times. This chain connects TRBV2 to TRBJ2-6; the match to TRBD1 covers 11 bases. The germline V gene encodes CDR1 SNHLY and CDR2 FYNNEI. V was clipped by 8 bases and J by 2 bases; unmatched bases: 5. This CDR3 contains 16 residues. CDR3 sequence (DNA): TGTGCCAGCGGGGACAGGGGGGCGACTGGGGCCAACGTCCTGACTTTC. Translating it yields CASGDRGATGANVLTF.

The chain links TRBV7-9 to TRBJ2-7; D may be TRBD1 (5 bases). The CDR3 sequence is 13 residues long. The V end was cut by 5 bases, the J end by 4 bases, with 12 bases between. Germline CDR1 is SEHNR and CDR2 is FQNEAQ (reference sequence). The CDR3, as DNA: TGTGCCAGCAGCCCGGACATCCCGTACGAGCAGTACTTC. It yields the protein CASSPDIPYEQYF. Variable domain in full (rest from reference TRBV7-9 and TRBJ2-7): DTGVSQNPRHKITKRGQNVTFRCDPISEHNRLYWYRQTLGQGPEFLTYFQNEAQLEKSRLLSDRFSAERPKGSFSTLEIQRTEQGDSAMYLCASSPDIPYEQYFGPGTRLTVT.

Only a few counts were recorded for this clonotype. CDR3 residues: CASSHDGARGNTIYF. The CDR3 region has the DNA TGTGCCAGCAGCCACGACGGGGCTAGGGGAAACACCATATATTTT. The chain joins TRBV7-8 to TRBJ1-3; tentatively, D is TRBD1 (5 bases). CDR3 length: 15 amino acids. Germline values: CDR1 SGHVS, CDR2 FQNEAQ. V lost 5 bases and J 4 bases, leaving 15 bases between the germline ends.

This clonotype was found a few times. The chain recombines TRBV5-6 with TRBJ2-1; D is unresolved. Trimming stripped 3 bases from V and 12 bases from J, with 13 bases between. CDR3 length: 12 residues. Germline V gene sequence: CDR1 SGHDT, CDR2 YYEEEE. CDR3 in amino acids: CASSWSSSWQFF. The CDR3 DNA reads as TGTGCCAGCAGCTGGTCAAGTTCTTGGCAGTTCTTC.

The chain has TRBV18 and TRBJ2-1; 7 positions match TRBD1. CDR1 is KGHSH and CDR2 is LQKENI in the germline V gene. The CDR3 is 14 residues long. Trimming took 9 bases from V and 0 from J; bases not matched to a gene: 5. CDR3 loop: CASQTGFSYNEQFF. CDR3 DNA sequence: TGTGCCAGTCAGACAGGGTTCTCCTACAATGAGCAGTTCTTC.

This clonotype was picked up a small number of times. The chain carries TRBV7-2 and TRBJ2-1; D may match TRBD1 or TRBD2 (5 bases each). This CDR3 has 13 residues. V lost 6 bases, J lost 7 bases, and 13 bases lay in between. From germline, CDR1 is SGHTA and CDR2 FQGNSA. This CDR3 reads CASRRGTLNEQFF. The DNA for the CDR3 is TGTGCCAGCAGACGTGGGACCCTGAATGAGCAGTTCTTC. The full variable domain, completed using reference TRBV7-2 and TRBJ2-1, is GAGVSQSPSNKVTEKGKDVELRCDPISGHTALYWYRQSLGQGLEFLIYFQGNSAPDKSGLPSDRFSAERTGGSVSTLTIQRTQQEDSAVYLCASRRGTLNEQFFGPGTRLTVL.

The CDR3 DNA reads as TGTGCCAGCAGCCCCGAGACAGGGAGATCACCCCTCCACTTT. The encoded protein is CASSPETGRSPLHF. The chain joins TRBV2 to TRBJ1-6, with 7 nucleotides matching TRBD1. The CDR3 is 14 amino acids. Germline CDR1 and CDR2: SNHLY and FYNNEI. The V gene end was trimmed by 6 bases and the J gene end by 10 bases; junction bases not matched to a gene: 9.

This chain links TRBV5-1 with TRBJ1-2; D remains ambiguous. In germline, CDR1 is SGHRS, CDR2 YFSETQ. CDR3 size: 16 residues. V was clipped by 5 bases and J by 0 bases, with 17 bases between them. The CDR3 DNA reads as TGCGCCAGCAGTCCATCAACGGCATCAGCTAACTATGGCTACACCTTC. It translates to CASSPSTASANYGYTF.

This chain joins TRBV24-1 and TRBJ2-3; 8 bases fit TRBD2. V was clipped by 7 bases and J by 2 bases; unmatched bases: 4. Germline CDR1 reads KGHDR; CDR2 reads SFDVKD. CDR3 length: 14 residues. DNA of the CDR3: TGTGCCACCAGGACTAGCGAATACACAGATACGCAGTATTTT. This encodes CATRTSEYTDTQYF.

This clonotype has only a few counts. This chain uses TRBV5-6 with TRBJ2-7; D call uncertain. Looked up from germline, CDR1 is SGHDT and CDR2 is YYEEEE. The CDR3 consists of 13 residues. The ends were cut back, 0 bases at V and 4 bases at J, with 8 bases in the middle. The CDR3 here is CASSLDSVYEQYF. As DNA, the CDR3 is TGTGCCAGCAGCTTGGATTCGGTATACGAGCAGTACTTC.

The chain employs TRBV6-1 and TRBJ2-1; 8 bases are shared with TRBD2. Trimming took 5 bases from V and 9 from J; bases not matched to a gene: 12. The CDR3 totals 15 residues. From germline, CDR1 is MNHNS and CDR2 SASEGT. CDR3 sequence reads: CASSRQRSGSGEQFF. In nucleotides, the CDR3 is TGTGCCAGCAGTCGACAGAGAAGCGGGAGTGGTGAGCAGTTCTTC.

The rearrangement uses TRBV11-3 and TRBJ2-1, with 7 bases identical to TRBD2. The CDR3 is 14 amino acids. Germline V gives CDR1 SGHNT, CDR2 YENEEA. J lost 8 bases, V lost 3 bases, and 7 bases had no gene match. CDR3 DNA: TGTGCCAGCAGCTTTGGCGGGAGAGGCGATGAGCAGTTCTTC. It translates to CASSFGGRGDEQFF.

This clonotype was counted between two and nine times. The V gene is TRBV12-3 or TRBV12-4, the J gene TRBJ2-7, with a possible D match to TRBD1 (6 bases). The length of the CDR3 is 14 residues. Trimming cost V 6 bases and J 3 bases, with 15 bases left between them. In DNA, the CDR3 is TGTGCCAGCAGCCCGGACAGACCAAACTACGAGCAGTACTTC. Its protein is CASSPDRPNYEQYF.

The chain carries TRBV9 and TRBJ2-1; maybe TRBD2 (6 bases). CDR1 and CDR2 from the germline V gene are SGDLS and YYNGEE. V was cut by 0 bases and J by 6 bases, with 13 bases left in between. This CDR3 has 15 residues. As DNA, the CDR3 is TGTGCCAGCAGCGTAGGAGTACTAGCCGTCAATGAGCAGTTCTTC. Translated, it gives CASSVGVLAVNEQFF.

This clonotype was recorded many times. The rearrangement links TRBV12-3 or TRBV12-4 to TRBJ1-1, with D perhaps matching TRBD1 (6 bases). The CDR3 spans 14 residues. V lost 4 bases and J 1 base, leaving 10 bases between the germline ends. CDR3 coding DNA: TGTGCCAGCAGTTCTTGGACAGAGAACACTGAAGCTTTCTTT. It translates to CASSSWTENTEAFF.

This clonotype has a count of ten or more. J is TRBJ1-5 and V is TRBV29-1; the match to TRBD1 covers 7 bases. V trimming: 4 bases; J trimming: 2 bases; junction bases outside the gene matches: 2. The CDR3 contains 13 residues. Germline V lookup: CDR1 SQVTM, CDR2 ANQGSEA. The CDR3 sequence: CSVGDRGNQPQHF. CDR3 in DNA: TGCAGCGTTGGCGACAGGGGCAATCAGCCCCAGCATTTT.

This clonotype was seen more than once but under ten times. The chain couples TRBV2 to TRBJ2-2, with unresolved D. Germline V lookup: CDR1 SNHLY, CDR2 FYNNEI. The CDR3 runs to 14 residues. Trimming stripped 1 base from V and 6 bases from J, with 9 bases between. As DNA, the CDR3 is TGTGCCAGCAGTGAAGGGGCTAGGGCCGGGGAGCTGTTTTTT. Its protein is CASSEGARAGELFF.

This clonotype was counted only a few times. The chain recombines TRBV2 with TRBJ1-2; 7 nucleotides match TRBD1. This CDR3 spans 12 amino acids. Germline CDR1 and CDR2: SNHLY and FYNNEI. V lost 6 bases to trimming and J lost 10 bases; unmatched junction nucleotides: 8. The DNA of the CDR3 is TGTGCCAGCAGGCCGACAGGGCTAGACTACACCTTC. Residues: CASRPTGLDYTF.

The chain employs TRBV7-2 and TRBJ2-7; 13 bases are shared with TRBD2. The CDR3 has 15 residues. V was pared by 4 bases and J by 5 bases, with 5 bases of the junction left unmatched. From germline, CDR1 is SGHTA and CDR2 FQGNSA. This CDR3 reads CASSSFGLAGDEQYF. CDR3 bases: TGTGCCAGCAGCTCATTTGGACTAGCGGGGGACGAGCAGTACTTC.

CDR3 coding DNA: TGCAGCGTTGAGACTAGCGGGAGCTACAATGAGCAGTTCTTC. Its protein is CSVETSGSYNEQFF. The chain carries TRBV29-1 and TRBJ2-1; 12 bases are a match to TRBD2. Germline V gene data show CDR1 as SQVTM and CDR2 as ANQGSEA. The CDR3 consists of 14 residues. The ends lost 3 bases at V and 3 bases at J; junction bases unmatched: 0.

As regards this clonotype: One end of the junction does not line up with germline, which may come from a read error. This chain links TRBV20-1 with TRBJ2-7, with TRBD1 matching over 12 bases. The CDR3 sequence is 10 residues long. Looked up from germline, CDR1 is DFQATT and CDR2 is SNEGSKA (reference sequence). The CDR3 nucleotides read TGCAGTGCTAGTGGGGACAGGGGGCACTTC. Its translation is CSASGDRGHF.

This clonotype has more than one count but fewer than ten. The rearrangement links TRBV12-3 or TRBV12-4 to TRBJ2-4; possibly TRBD1 for D (6 bases). V was clipped by 3 bases and J by 4 bases, with 13 bases between them. The CDR3 contains 15 residues. CDR3 in amino acids: CASSFRTAKKNIQYF. CDR3 DNA: TGTGCCAGCAGTTTCAGGACAGCCAAAAAAAACATTCAGTACTTC.

The genes are TRBV20-1 and TRBJ2-5; possible D gene TRBD2, 5 bases. V was shortened by 3 bases and J by 1 base, with 9 bases between the two germline ends. The CDR3 contains 13 residues. Germline V gives CDR1 DFQATT, CDR2 SNEGSKA (reference sequence). The CDR3 DNA reads TGCAGTGCTAGTGGCGGGTCCCAAGAGACCCAGTACTTC. As protein: CSASGGSQETQYF.

V is TRBV20-1 and J is TRBJ2-5, with 11 bases aligning to TRBD2. V lost 5 bases, J lost 5 bases, and 13 bases stayed unmatched. Germline values: CDR1 DFQATT, CDR2 SNEGSKA (reference sequence). This CDR3 has 16 residues. The DNA of the CDR3 is TGCAGTGCTCCAACTAGCGGGAGAGGATTGTGGGAGACCCAGTACTTC. Amino acids: CSAPTSGRGLWETQYF.

This clonotype was observed a handful of times. The V gene is TRBV12-3 or TRBV12-4, the J gene TRBJ2-1; D possibly corresponds to TRBD2 (5 bases). The germline V and J ends were trimmed by 5 bases and 0 bases, with 8 bases remaining between them. This CDR3 region has 14 residues. As DNA, the CDR3 is TGTGCCAGCAGTGAGGGTTCCTCCTACAATGAGCAGTTCTTC. It specifies CASSEGSSYNEQFF.

This chain links TRBV3-1 with TRBJ2-5; 8 nucleotides align to TRBD2. This CDR3 region has 15 residues. Trimming at V came to 4 bases and at J to 6 bases, leaving 10 bases not matched to a gene. Germline V lookup: CDR1 LGHDT, CDR2 YNNKEL (reference sequence). The chain's CDR3 is CASSRKAGAGKTQYF. CDR3 in DNA: TGTGCCAGCAGCCGTAAAGCGGGGGCCGGTAAGACCCAGTACTTC.

In this sample, this clonotype turned up a few times. The chain has TRBV6-2 or TRBV6-3 and TRBJ2-2; D is perhaps TRBD2 (5 bases). CDR3 length: 14 residues. Trimming left V 7 bases short and J 0 bases short, with 9 bases between. Germline lookup yields CDR1 MNHEY and CDR2 SVGEGT. CDR3 nucleotide sequence: TGTGCCAGCAATGGACTGGCGAACACCGGGGAGCTGTTTTTT. Residues: CASNGLANTGELFF.

This clonotype was seen repeatedly, ten times or more. The chain has TRBV12-3 or TRBV12-4 and TRBJ1-2, with 7 bases fitting TRBD1. The CDR3 spans 14 residues. The V segment lost 3 bases and the J segment 8 bases; nucleotides outside the gene matches: 9. The CDR3 protein is CASSFFTGEGGYTF. In nucleotides, the CDR3 is TGTGCCAGCAGTTTCTTTACAGGGGAAGGAGGCTACACCTTC.

The V gene is TRBV12-3 or TRBV12-4, the J gene TRBJ2-5; 8 bases line up with TRBD1. The CDR3 consists of 14 residues. V shed 6 bases, J shed 4 bases, and the junction held 7 bases outside the gene matches. CDR3 nucleotides: TGTGCCAGCAGGATAGGGACAGGAGGAGAGACCCAGTACTTC. It translates to CASRIGTGGETQYF.

This clonotype has just a few counts. The CDR3 sequence is CASRLLISDEQFF. The CDR3 nucleotides are TGTGCCAGCAGGCTGCTCATCTCAGATGAGCAGTTCTTC. The chain combines TRBV27 with TRBJ2-1; no clear D gene. Germline CDR1 MNHEY, CDR2 SMNVEV (reference sequence). CDR3 length equals 13 residues. V was shortened by 6 bases and J by 8 bases, with 14 bases between the two germline ends.